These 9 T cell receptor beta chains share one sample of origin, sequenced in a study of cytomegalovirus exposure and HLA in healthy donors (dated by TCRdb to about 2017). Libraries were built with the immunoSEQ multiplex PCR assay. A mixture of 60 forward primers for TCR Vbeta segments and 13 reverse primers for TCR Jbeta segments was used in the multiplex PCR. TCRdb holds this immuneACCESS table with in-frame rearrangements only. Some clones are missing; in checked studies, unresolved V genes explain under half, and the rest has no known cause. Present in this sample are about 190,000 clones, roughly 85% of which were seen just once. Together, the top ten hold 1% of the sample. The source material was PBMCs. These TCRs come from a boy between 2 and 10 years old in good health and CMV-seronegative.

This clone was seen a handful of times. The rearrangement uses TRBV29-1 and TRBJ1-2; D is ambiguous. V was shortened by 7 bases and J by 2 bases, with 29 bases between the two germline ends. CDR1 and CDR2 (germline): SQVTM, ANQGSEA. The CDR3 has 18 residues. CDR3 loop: CSADSNWGESIPNYGYTF. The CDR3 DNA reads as TGCAGCGCTGACTCAAATTGGGGAGAATCAATACCGAACTATGGCTACACCTTC.

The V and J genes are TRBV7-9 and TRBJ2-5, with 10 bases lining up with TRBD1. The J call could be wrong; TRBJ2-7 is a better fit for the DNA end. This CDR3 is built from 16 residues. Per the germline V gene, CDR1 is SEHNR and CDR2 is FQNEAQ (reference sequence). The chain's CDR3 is CASSLVSRTGGYEQYF. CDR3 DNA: TGTGCCAGCAGCTTAGTATCCCGGACAGGGGGCTACGAGCAGTACTTC.

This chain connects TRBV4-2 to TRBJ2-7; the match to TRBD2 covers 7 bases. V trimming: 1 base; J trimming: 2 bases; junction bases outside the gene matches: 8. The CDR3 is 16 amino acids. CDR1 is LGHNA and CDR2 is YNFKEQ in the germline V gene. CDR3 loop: CASSQGVSGDTYEQYV. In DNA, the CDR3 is TGTGCCAGCAGCCAAGGGGTAAGCGGGGATACCTACGAGCAGTACGTC.

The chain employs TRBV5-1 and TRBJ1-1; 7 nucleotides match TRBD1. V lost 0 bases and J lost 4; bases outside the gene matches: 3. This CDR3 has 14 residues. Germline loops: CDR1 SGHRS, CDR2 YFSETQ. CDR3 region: CASSLEGAGTEAFF. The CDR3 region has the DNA TGCGCCAGCAGCTTGGAGGGGGCCGGCACTGAAGCTTTCTTT.

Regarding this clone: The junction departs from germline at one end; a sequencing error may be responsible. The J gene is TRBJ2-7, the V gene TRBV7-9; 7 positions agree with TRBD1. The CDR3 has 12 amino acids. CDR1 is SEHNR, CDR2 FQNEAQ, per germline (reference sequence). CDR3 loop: CSSSLGTAEQYF. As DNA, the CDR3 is TGTTCCAGCAGCTTGGGGACAGCCGAGCAGTACTTC.

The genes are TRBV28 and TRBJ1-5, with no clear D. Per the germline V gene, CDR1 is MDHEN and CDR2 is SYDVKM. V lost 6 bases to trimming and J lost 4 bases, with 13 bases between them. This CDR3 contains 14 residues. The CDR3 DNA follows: TGTGCCAGCAGCTCGCGTCGAGAGAATCAGCCCCAGCATTTT. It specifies CASSSRRENQPQHF.

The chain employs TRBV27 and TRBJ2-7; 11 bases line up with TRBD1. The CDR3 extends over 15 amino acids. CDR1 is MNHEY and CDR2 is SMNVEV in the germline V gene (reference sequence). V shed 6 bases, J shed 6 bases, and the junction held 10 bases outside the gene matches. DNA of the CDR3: TGTGCCAGCAGCCCCCGCGAGGGACAGGGGGTCGAGCAGTACTTC. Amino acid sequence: CASSPREGQGVEQYF.

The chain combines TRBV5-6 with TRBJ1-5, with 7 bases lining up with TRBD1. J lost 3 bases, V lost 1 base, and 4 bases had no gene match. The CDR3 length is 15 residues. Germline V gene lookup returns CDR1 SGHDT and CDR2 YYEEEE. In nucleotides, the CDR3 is TGTGCCAGCAGCTTGTGGGACAGCCTCAATCAGCCCCAGCATTTT. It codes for CASSLWDSLNQPQHF.

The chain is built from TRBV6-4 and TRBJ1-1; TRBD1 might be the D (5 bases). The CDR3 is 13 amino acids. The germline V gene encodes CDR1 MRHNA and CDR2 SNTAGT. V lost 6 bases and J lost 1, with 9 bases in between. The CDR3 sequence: CASSLQENTEAFF. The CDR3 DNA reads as TGTGCCAGCAGCCTACAGGAGAACACTGAAGCTTTCTTT.